This T cell receptor (beta chain) was documented in a study of human T cells and chemical hapten exposure. At the level of the study: Per-sample TCR yield variation was attributed mainly to small pooled library volume differences.

TCRdb recomputed calls from the RACE reads with MiXCR, one row per CDR3 protein. Counted here are roughly 200,000 distinct CDR3 sequences, 24% occurring once; the ten biggest clones make up 2.5%. On this clonotype itself: The antigen is unknown.

Study-level results: Sensitizing with DPC caused no change in TCRs above 1 in 1000 frequency.

Time point meaning: patch test 3, about 24 weeks after DPC sensitization. Treatment: therapeutic diphenylcyclopropenone sensitization with weekly scalp DPC. Germline loops: CDR1 SGHTA, CDR2 FQGNSA. Trimming removed 1 base at V and 16 bases at J, with 17 bases between. CDR3 length equals 13 residues. This sample comprised whole blood, obtained in connection with sensitization to the hapten diphenylcyclopropenone (DPC). The receptor was isolated from a woman aged 40 to 50 with alopecia areata. Some clones in this sample may be carry-over from other donors' samples. The J gene is TRBJ2-1, the V gene TRBV7-2; D is uncertain. The CDR3 DNA reads TGTGCCAGCAGCTTAGATTCGATTTGGAGCAAATTCTTC. Translated: CASSLDSIWSKFF.